The 17 T cell receptor beta chains reported below all come from one sample, sequenced in a study of early T cells in non-severe SARS-CoV-2 infection. From the 5' RACE reads, TCRdb called clonotypes with MiXCR, one entry per CDR3 protein. The sample shows 80,000 or so distinct CDR3 sequences, more than 12% of them seen only once. Sequencing was performed on whole blood. The origin of the receptors is an adult who was a healthcare worker with PCR-confirmed SARS-CoV-2 infection or an uninfected control (not recorded which).

The CDR3 sequence: CASSETSGDYNEQFF. CDR3 in DNA: TGTGCCAGCAGTGAAACTAGCGGAGACTACAATGAGCAGTTCTTC. The V and J genes are TRBV6-1 and TRBJ2-1, with 8 bases aligning to TRBD2. This CDR3 region has 15 residues. Trimming at V came to 2 bases and at J to 3 bases, leaving 3 bases not matched to a gene. Germline V gene data show CDR1 as MNHNS and CDR2 as SASEGT.

The gene calls are TRBV7-6 and TRBJ2-3, with 14 bases matching TRBD2. Germline V lookup: CDR1 SGHVS, CDR2 FNYEAQ. The CDR3 has 16 amino acids. With V trimmed by 4 bases and J by 5 bases, 5 bases remained unmatched. CDR3 in amino acids: CASSWTSGGRLDTQYF. CDR3 coding DNA: TGTGCCAGCAGCTGGACTAGCGGGGGGCGTCTAGATACGCAGTATTTT.

This clonotype was detected ten times or more. J is TRBJ2-2 and V is TRBV2; no firm D call. V dropped 8 bases and J dropped 7 bases, with 11 bases sitting between them. This CDR3 has 12 amino acids. Germline lookup yields CDR1 SNHLY and CDR2 FYNNEI. CDR3 in amino acids: CASSALGGELFF. The DNA of the CDR3 is TGTGCCAGCTCGGCGCTGGGCGGGGAGCTGTTTTTT.

In its sample, this clonotype was seen many times. The V and J genes are TRBV7-9 and TRBJ1-1, with D hard to call. Germline loops: CDR1 SEHNR, CDR2 FQNEAQ (reference sequence). The CDR3 covers 15 residues. Trimming shortened V by 1 base and J by 6 bases, and 15 bases separated the two germline ends. CDR3 amino acids: CASSLVDGGSSEAFF. The CDR3 DNA sequence: TGTGCCAGCAGCTTAGTTGACGGAGGAAGCTCTGAAGCTTTCTTT.

This clonotype showed up just a few times. The V call is TRBV7-6, the J call TRBJ2-1; D could derive from TRBD1 or TRBD2 (5 bases each). The CDR3 covers 12 residues. Germline V gene lookup returns CDR1 SGHVS and CDR2 FNYEAQ. The germline V and J ends were trimmed by 1 base and 12 bases, with 10 bases remaining between them. In DNA, the CDR3 is TGTGCCAGCAGCTTAGAGAGGGGTTGGCAGTTCTTC. Protein product: CASSLERGWQFF.

This clonotype was detected many times. The chain links TRBV19 to TRBJ2-3, with D uncertain. Trimming took off 6 bases at V and 5 bases at J, with 9 bases between the two ends. Germline loops: CDR1 LNHDA, CDR2 SQIVND (reference sequence). The CDR3 contains 12 residues. CDR3 in DNA: TGTGCCAGTAGCTTCGACGGAGATACGCAGTATTTT. It encodes CASSFDGDTQYF.

This clonotype was recorded a few times. This chain links TRBV14 with TRBJ2-7; TRBD1 matches at 8 bases. CDR1 is SGHDN and CDR2 is FVKESK in the germline V gene. This CDR3 has 13 residues. J gave up 9 bases and V 2 bases, and 6 bases lay outside the gene matches. The DNA of the CDR3 is TGTGCCAGCAGCCAAACTCAGGGGGCCACGCAGTACTTC. Its protein is CASSQTQGATQYF.

This clonotype was counted only a few times. V gene TRBV6-6 combines with J gene TRBJ1-4, with a weak D call TRBD1 (5 bases). Germline assignment: CDR1 MNHNY and CDR2 SVGAGI (reference sequence). Trimming cost V 2 bases and J 8 bases, with 6 bases left between them. This CDR3 is built from 12 residues. The CDR3 coding sequence is TGTGCCAGCAGTTACGGGGCAGAAAAACTGTTTTTT. Residues: CASSYGAEKLFF.

This clonotype was seen ten or more times. This rearrangement joins TRBV7-6 to TRBJ2-1, with D possibly TRBD2 on 5 matching bases. Germline V lookup: CDR1 SGHVS, CDR2 FNYEAQ. The CDR3 totals 17 residues. The V end was cut by 0 bases, the J end by 4 bases, with 16 bases between. The CDR3 spells CASSLAPRLQGYNEQFF. The CDR3 bases are TGTGCCAGCAGCTTAGCGCCAAGACTACAAGGGTACAATGAGCAGTTCTTC. The full variable domain, in which reference TRBV7-6 and TRBJ2-1 provide the parts outside the CDR3, is GAGVSQSPRYKVTKRGQDVALRCDPISGHVSLYWYRQALGQGPEFLTYFNYEAQQDKSGLPNDRFSAERPEGSISTLTIQRTEQRDSAMYRCASSLAPRLQGYNEQFFGPGTRLTVL.

About this clonotype itself: This may come from a read error, since a much larger clone is one base off. This sequence joins TRBV19 and TRBJ1-5; no clear D gene. In germline, CDR1 is LNHDA, CDR2 SQIVND (reference sequence). This CDR3 is 15 amino acids long. Trimming stripped 4 bases from V and 0 bases from J, with 10 bases between. The CDR3 coding sequence is TGTGCCAGTAGTACCGGGTCAGATAGCAATCAGCCCCAGCATTTT. Its protein product is CASSTGSDSNQPQHF.

As concerns this clonotype: This may come from a read error, since a much larger clone is one base off. The rearrangement joins TRBV6-5 to TRBJ2-2; weak D call: TRBD2 (5 bases). CDR3 length: 11 amino acids. The V gene's germline CDR1 is MNHEY and CDR2 SVGAGI. The CDR3 DNA follows: TGTGCCAGCAGGGCAGTCGGGGAGCCGTTTTTT. This encodes CASRAVGEPFF.

In this sample, this clonotype turned up many times. The V call is TRBV6-6, the J call TRBJ2-1; 7 bases match TRBD1. Germline V CDR1 and CDR2: MNHNY, SVGAGI (reference sequence). V was clipped by 6 bases and J by 5 bases; unmatched bases: 16. CDR3 length: 17 residues. CDR3 sequence (DNA): TGTGCCAGCAGCCGGACCCGACAGGGCTTTGGCGACAATGAGCAGTTCTTC. It specifies CASSRTRQGFGDNEQFF.

The chain uses TRBV2 and TRBJ1-1; D not certain. The CDR3 has 10 amino acids. Between the trimmed V and J ends, which lost 0 bases and 10 bases, there was a span of 3 bases. CDR1 is SNHLY and CDR2 is FYNNEI in the germline V gene. For the CDR3, the DNA is TGTGCCAGCAGTGAAGCGGTAGCTTTCTTT. Translated, it gives CASSEAVAFF.

The chain recombines TRBV7-9 with TRBJ2-1; D remains unclear. The V gene's germline CDR1 is SEHNR and CDR2 FQNEAQ (reference sequence). V lost 10 bases and J 0 bases, leaving 10 bases between the germline ends. This CDR3 region has 13 residues. The DNA of the CDR3 is TGTGCCATAGGGCCAAGCTCCTACAATGAGCAGTTCTTC. Its translation: CAIGPSSYNEQFF.

This clonotype was counted ten times or more. This rearrangement joins TRBV2 to TRBJ2-1, with 10 bases identical to TRBD2. With V trimmed by 6 bases and J by 7 bases, 12 bases remained unmatched. Germline lookup yields CDR1 SNHLY and CDR2 FYNNEI. CDR3 size: 16 residues. CDR3: CASSIQWTSGKNEQFF. CDR3 nucleotide sequence: TGTGCCAGCAGCATACAATGGACTAGCGGTAAGAATGAGCAGTTCTTC.

The table lists this clonotype with a few counts. A read error may explain this, as a much larger clone is one base away. The chain combines TRBV20-1 with TRBJ1-1; 8 bases line up with TRBD1. The V gene end was trimmed by 3 bases and the J gene end by 3 bases; junction bases not matched to a gene: 0. The CDR3 is made up of 12 amino acids. CDR1 DFQATT and CDR2 SNEGSKA come from the germline V gene (reference sequence). The CDR3 sequence: CSARTGDTEAFF. CDR3 nucleotides: TGCAGTGCTAGGACAGGGGACACTGAAGCTTTCTTT.

At least ten counts were recorded for this clonotype. The CDR3 DNA sequence: TGTGCCTGGGGAGGGACAGCAAATTCACCCCTCCACTTT. Amino acids: CAWGGTANSPLHF. This chain joins TRBV30 and TRBJ1-6; 7 bases fit TRBD1. The CDR3 contains 13 residues. The trim removed 5 bases at V and 7 bases at J, leaving 5 bases unmatched. The germline gives CDR1 GTSNPN, CDR2 SVGIG (reference sequence). The full variable domain, completed using reference TRBV30 and TRBJ1-6, is SQTIHQWPATLVQPVGSPLSLECTVEGTSNPNLYWYRQAAGRGLQLLFYSVGIGQISSEVPQNLSASRPQDRQFILSSKKLLLSDSGFYLCAWGGTANSPLHFGNGTRLTVT.